The clone carrying this T cell receptor (beta chain) was detected many times. The TCR beta CDR3 regions underwent amplification using RNA transcripts as the source. A first-round RT-PCR of the TCR CDR3 used the HTBI primer set. TCRdb passed the multiplex PCR reads through MiXCR, listing each CDR3 protein once. Of approximately 610,000 distinct CDR3 sequences listed, approximately 14% are singletons. The sample comes from a study of T cells in Graves' hyperthyroidism and ophthalmopathy. V lost 5 bases and J 1 base, leaving 11 bases between the germline ends. This CDR3 has 14 residues. Germline lookup yields CDR1 MDHEN and CDR2 SYDVKM.

This chain joins TRBV28 and TRBJ1-1; D unclear. What was sequenced was blood. The origin of this receptor is a woman aged 40 to 50 with Graves' ophthalmopathy. The CDR3 DNA reads as TGTGCCAGCAGTGTACAGCCCCCGAACACTGAAGCTTTCTTT. It codes for CASSVQPPNTEAFF. The complete variable domain, with remaining parts taken from reference TRBV28 and TRBJ1-1, reads DVKVTQSSRYLVKRTGEKVFLECVQDMDHENMFWYRQDPGLGLRLIYFSYDVKMKEKGDIPEGYSVSREKKERFSLILESASTNQTSMYLCASSVQPPNTEAFFGQGTRLTVV.